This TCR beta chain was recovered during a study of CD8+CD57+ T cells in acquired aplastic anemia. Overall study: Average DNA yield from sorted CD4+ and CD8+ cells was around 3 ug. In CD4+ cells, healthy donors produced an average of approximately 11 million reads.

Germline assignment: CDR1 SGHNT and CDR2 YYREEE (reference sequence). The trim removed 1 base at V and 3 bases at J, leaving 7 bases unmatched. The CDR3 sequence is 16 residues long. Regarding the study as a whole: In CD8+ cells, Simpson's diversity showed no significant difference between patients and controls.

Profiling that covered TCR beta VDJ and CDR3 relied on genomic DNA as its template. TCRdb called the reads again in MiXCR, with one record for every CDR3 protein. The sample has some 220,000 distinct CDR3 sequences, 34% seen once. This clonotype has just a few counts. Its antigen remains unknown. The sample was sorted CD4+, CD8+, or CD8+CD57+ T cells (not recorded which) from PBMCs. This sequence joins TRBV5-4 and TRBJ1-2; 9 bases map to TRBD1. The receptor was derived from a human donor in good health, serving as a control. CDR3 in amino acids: CASSLMSTGGDYGYTF. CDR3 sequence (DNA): TGTGCCAGCAGCTTGATGTCGACAGGGGGTGACTATGGCTACACCTTC. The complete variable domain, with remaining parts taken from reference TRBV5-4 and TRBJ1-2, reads ETGVTQSPTHLIKTRGQQVTLRCSSQSGHNTVSWYQQALGQGPQFIFQYYREEENGRGNFPPRFSGLQFPNYSSELNVNALELDDSALYLCASSLMSTGGDYGYTFGSGTRLTVV.